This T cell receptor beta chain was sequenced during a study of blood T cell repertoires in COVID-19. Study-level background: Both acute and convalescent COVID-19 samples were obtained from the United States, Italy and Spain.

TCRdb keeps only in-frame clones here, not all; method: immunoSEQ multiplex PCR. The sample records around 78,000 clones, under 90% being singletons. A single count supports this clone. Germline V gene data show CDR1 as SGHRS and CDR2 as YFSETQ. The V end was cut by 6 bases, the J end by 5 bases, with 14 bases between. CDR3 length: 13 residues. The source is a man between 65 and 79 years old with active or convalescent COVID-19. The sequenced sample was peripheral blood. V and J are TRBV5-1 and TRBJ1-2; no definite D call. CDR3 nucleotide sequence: TGCGCCAGCACCCCGGAGCCATTGTATGGCTACACCTTC. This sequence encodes CASTPEPLYGYTF.